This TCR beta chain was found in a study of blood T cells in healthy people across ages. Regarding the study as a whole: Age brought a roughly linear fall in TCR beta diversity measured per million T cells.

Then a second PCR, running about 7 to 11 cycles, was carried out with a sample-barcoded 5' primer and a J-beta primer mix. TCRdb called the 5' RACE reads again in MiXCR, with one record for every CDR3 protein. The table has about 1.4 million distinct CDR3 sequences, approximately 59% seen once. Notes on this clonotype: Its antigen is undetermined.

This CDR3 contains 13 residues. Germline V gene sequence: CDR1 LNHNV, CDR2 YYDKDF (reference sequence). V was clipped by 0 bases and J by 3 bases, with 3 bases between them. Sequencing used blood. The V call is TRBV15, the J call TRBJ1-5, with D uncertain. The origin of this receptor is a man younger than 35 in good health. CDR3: CATSRDVNQPQHF. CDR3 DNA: TGTGCCACCAGCAGAGATGTCAATCAGCCCCAGCATTTT.